This T cell receptor beta chain came from a study of T cells in Graves' hyperthyroidism and ophthalmopathy. Study-level results: Through a model of 13 V-J features, ophthalmopathy was separated from stable hyperthyroidism. The blood repertoire included most of the expanded thyroid clonotypes above 0.001.

Together with thyroid ultrasound, orbital computed tomography, serum thyroxine and TRAb, clinical symptoms were used for diagnoses. This clonotype was seen ten or more times. Antigen specificity is unknown. The junction and the germline gene differ at one end; a read error may be behind it. TCR beta CDR3 regions were amplified from RNA transcripts. The HTBI primer set served for first-round RT-PCR of the TCR CDR3. TCRdb independently ran MiXCR on the multiplex PCR reads; one entry per CDR3 protein. Among approximately 590,000 distinct CDR3 sequences listed, around 42% were seen once. The CDR3 loop spans 14 amino acids. Germline-derived CDR1 and CDR2 are SGHVS and FNYEAQ.

Sequencing was done on a sample of peripheral blood or thyroid tissue (not recorded which). The chain carries TRBV7-6 and TRBJ2-2, with D perhaps being TRBD1 or TRBD2 (5 bases each). The TCR originated in a woman between 18 and 30 years old with Graves' hyperthyroidism. In nucleotides, the CDR3 is TGTGCTAGCAGCTTAGAGGGGATTACCGGGGAGCTGTTTTTT. As protein: CASSLEGITGELFF.